This T cell receptor (beta chain) was recovered during a study of blood T cells in healthy people across ages. Study observations and caveats: Per million T cells, the diversity of TCR beta decreased roughly linearly as age advanced.

The donors, aged about 6 to 100, were healthy Caucasians from Russia. Unmatched junction bases numbered 11, after V lost 3 bases and J lost 7 bases. CDR1 is SEHNR, CDR2 FQNEAQ, per germline (reference sequence). This CDR3 is 17 amino acids long. Primers used in a second PCR of about 6 to 11 cycles were a sample-barcoded 5' primer and a J-beta primer mix. TCRdb recomputed calls from the 5' RACE reads with MiXCR, one row per CDR3 protein. Among roughly 1.5 million distinct CDR3 sequences listed, about 45% were seen once. As regards this clonotype: Its target is not known.

Sequenced material: blood. The chain has TRBV7-9 and TRBJ1-6; the match to TRBD1 covers 8 bases. The source is a young woman in good health. For the CDR3, the DNA is TGTGCCAGCAGCTTGGACAGGGTTGAAGGCGCAAATTCACCCCTCCACTTT. Protein sequence: CASSLDRVEGANSPLHF.